This T cell receptor beta chain comes out of a study of blood T cell repertoires in COVID-19 (dated by TCRdb to 2018 to 2021). Notes on the research overall: The collaborator samples originated in the United States, Italy and Spain and spanned the acute and convalescent phases of COVID-19. Where available, HLA class I and class II types were obtained from metadata supplied by the sample provider rather than from assay-based typing. The repertoires were made available in a free public database intended to serve as a resource for research on the immune response to SARS-CoV-2. The material from the prospective study consisted of cDNA or gDNA derived from T cells, B-cell-depleted T cells, or PBMCs. The dataset comprised deeply sampled blood TCRbeta repertoires from subjects exposed to, actively infected with, or recovered from COVID-19. Sample metadata almost always included a de-identified subject ID, COVID-19 status, age in years and sex. Samples were obtained from the ongoing ImmuneRACE study (first 160 participants) and from about 1,300 subjects provided by 6 global collaborators.

The full study reports these points: How much clinical and demographic metadata was included differed by source and by participant, and the metadata was provided uncurated.

Participants in the prospective study were enrolled through a virtual design, were aged roughly 18 to 90 years, and lived in 24 United States geographic areas. Cohort assignment in the prospective study relied on participant-reported clinical history from a screening survey and a study questionnaire. Recovered participants in ImmuneRACE Cohort 3 were defined as having two consecutive negative NP/OP PCR tests, clearance from a healthcare professional, or resolution of symptoms. Each participant in the prospective study had whole blood, serum and a nasopharyngeal or oropharyngeal swab collected by mobile phlebotomists. Additional blood draws and questionnaires over a roughly two-month period could optionally be provided by prospective study participants. Blood samples from the prospective study were shipped frozen or at room temperature prior to DNA extraction. The immunoSEQ Assay, a bias-controlled multiplex PCR, was used to amplify TCRbeta CDR3 regions from genomic DNA. The paper's data handling went like this. Nucleated cell counts per sample were estimated from amplification of reference gene primers within the assay. To quantify the absolute abundance of each unique TCRbeta CDR3 rearrangement, sequence reads were collapsed and filtered. For each sample, productive Simpson clonality was calculated as the square root of Simpson's diversity index across productive rearrangements. Here the immuneACCESS table is served through TCRdb, limited to in-frame sequences with V and J called. Missing clones are a known gap in these copies; in checked studies unresolved V genes cover under half, and the rest lacks a known reason. V, J and clone size reflect that table, while D and trimming were determined from the DNA. This sample holds around 480,000 clones; approximately 86% were observed only once. Of the sample, around 0.64% is held by the ten largest clones.

V gives up 6 bases and J gives up 3 bases, and the segment between their germline ends measures 12 bases. Reading the germline V gene gives CDR1 MRHNA and CDR2 SNTAGT. Including cysteine and phenylalanine, the CDR3 has 14 amino acids. Only CDR3 DNA remains: 42 bases, in frame from the first base. This clone appeared once. Its recognized antigen is unknown. Base qualities are missing; no much larger clone stands one base away. This sequence originates from a woman aged 18-29 years who had recovered from COVID-19. The sequence is built from TRBV6-4 and TRBJ2-4; the D gene is perhaps TRBD2, on 6 matching bases. The sample taken for sequencing was PBMCs or T cells enriched from blood (not recorded which). The CDR3 region reads CASRGRGGKNIQYF. Read as DNA, the sequence is TGTGCCAGCAGAGGGCGGGGTGGCAAAAACATTCAGTACTTC.